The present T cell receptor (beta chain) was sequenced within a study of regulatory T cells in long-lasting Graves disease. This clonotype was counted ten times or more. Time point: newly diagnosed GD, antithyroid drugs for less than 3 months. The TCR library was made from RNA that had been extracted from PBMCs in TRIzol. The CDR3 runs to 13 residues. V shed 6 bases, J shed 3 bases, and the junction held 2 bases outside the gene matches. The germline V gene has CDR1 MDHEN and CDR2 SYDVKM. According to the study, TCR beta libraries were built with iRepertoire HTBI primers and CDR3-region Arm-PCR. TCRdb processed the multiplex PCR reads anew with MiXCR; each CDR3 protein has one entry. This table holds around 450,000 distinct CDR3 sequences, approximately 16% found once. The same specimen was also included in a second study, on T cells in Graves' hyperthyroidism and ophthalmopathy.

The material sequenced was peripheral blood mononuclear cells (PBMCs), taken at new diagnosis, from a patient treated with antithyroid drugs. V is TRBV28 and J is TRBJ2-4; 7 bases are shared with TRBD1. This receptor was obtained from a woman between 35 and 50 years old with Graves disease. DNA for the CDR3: TGTGCCAGCAGACGACAGGGCAAAAACATTCAGTACTTC. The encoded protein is CASRRQGKNIQYF. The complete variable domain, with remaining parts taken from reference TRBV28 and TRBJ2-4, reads DVKVTQSSRYLVKRTGEKVFLECVQDMDHENMFWYRQDPGLGLRLIYFSYDVKMKEKGDIPEGYSVSREKKERFSLILESASTNQTSMYLCASRRQGKNIQYFGAGTRLSVL.